Below are 5 T cell receptor beta chains sequenced from a single sample in a study of CD8+ T cells in alopecia areata (dated by TCRdb to between 2017 and 2018). Per the publication, the time point label means: 24 weeks on oral tofacitinib. The treatment or condition label, read with the paper, signifies: oral pan-JAK inhibitor, 5-10 mg twice daily. Library preparation was by the immunoSEQ multiplex PCR assay. To provide template for TCR sequencing, every sample had RNA extracted and reverse transcribed into cDNA. Here the immuneACCESS table is served through TCRdb, limited to in-frame sequences with V and J called. Missing clones are a known gap in these copies; in checked studies unresolved V genes cover under half, and the rest lacks a known reason. This sample comprises fewer than 250,000 clones, over 55% of them detected only once. The ten largest clones add up to over 0.9% of the sample. The specimen was CD4+ T cells sorted from blood, collected at week 24, from a patient treated with tofacitinib. All receptors come from a human donor with alopecia areata.

V gene TRBV29-1 combines with J gene TRBJ1-5; tentative D call: TRBD1 (5 bases). The CDR3 consists of 13 residues. Germline CDR1 is SQVTM and CDR2 is ANQGSEA. V lost 6 bases and J lost 0, with 9 bases in between. The CDR3: CSVTENSNQPQHF. In DNA, the CDR3 is TGCAGCGTGACAGAGAATAGCAATCAGCCCCAGCATTTT.

This clone was detected only a few times. This chain uses TRBV29-1 with TRBJ2-1; the match to TRBD2 covers 9 bases. The germline V gene encodes CDR1 SQVTM and CDR2 ANQGSEA. V was clipped by 6 bases and J by 7 bases; unmatched bases: 7. The CDR3 totals 13 residues. The CDR3 loop is CSVSRGGMNEQFF. As DNA, the CDR3 is TGCAGCGTCTCGCGGGGGGGAATGAATGAGCAGTTCTTC.

CDR3 protein: CASSLDFRGPETQYF. The CDR3 region has the DNA TGTGCCAGCAGCTTAGATTTTAGGGGACCGGAGACCCAGTACTTC. The chain has TRBV7-2 and TRBJ2-5, with D possibly called TRBD1 or TRBD2 (5 bases each). The V gene lost 1 base and the J gene lost 5 bases, with 14 bases spanning the gap. Germline loops: CDR1 SGHTA, CDR2 FQGNSA. This CDR3 is 15 amino acids long.

The chain employs TRBV5-1 and TRBJ1-1; no firm D call. V was shortened by 5 bases and J by 2 bases, with 13 bases between the two germline ends. Germline CDR1 and CDR2: SGHRS and YFSETQ. The CDR3 consists of 14 residues. This CDR3 reads CASRPDVGNTEAFF. DNA for the CDR3: TGCGCCAGCAGACCCGACGTCGGTAACACTGAAGCTTTCTTT.

The chain has TRBV29-1 and TRBJ2-2; D not resolved. Germline V CDR1 and CDR2: SQVTM, ANQGSEA. The V and J ends lost 4 bases and 1 base respectively, with 7 bases between them. The CDR3 is made up of 13 amino acids. The CDR3 sequence: CSVGLKNTGELFF. As DNA, the CDR3 is TGCAGCGTTGGTCTCAAGAACACCGGGGAGCTGTTTTTT.